The 6 T cell receptor beta chains below come from one sample, sequenced in a study of cytomegalovirus exposure and HLA in healthy donors. PCR amplification relied on 60 Vbeta primers (plus 13 Jbeta primers). The data were produced by immunoSEQ multiplex PCR, yet TCRdb's version contains in-frame clones alone and is incomplete. The sample holds 150,000 to 170,000 clones; about 74% are singletons and the top ten take about 4%. Sequencing was carried out using PBMCs. Source of these receptors: a woman aged 40-49 years in good health and CMV-seronegative.

V and J are TRBV28 and TRBJ2-5; 11 bases agree with TRBD2. CDR3 size: 16 residues. The germline gives CDR1 MDHEN, CDR2 SYDVKM. J lost 5 bases, V lost 2 bases, and 7 bases had no gene match. Here the CDR3 reads CASSLPELAGVETQYF. The CDR3 DNA reads TGTGCCAGCAGTTTACCTGAACTAGCGGGGGTGGAGACCCAGTACTTC.

As regards this clone: A junction end diverges from the germline sequence, so it may reflect a read error. V usage is TRBV7-7 and J usage is TRBJ2-2; 10 bases agree with TRBD1. Germline CDR1 SSHAT, CDR2 FNYEAQ (reference sequence). The CDR3 extends over 18 amino acids. The CDR3 loop reads CASSPGQGLAAATGELFF. In nucleotides, the CDR3 is TGTGCTAGCAGCCCGGGACAGGGGCTAGCGGCTGCCACCGGGGAGCTGTTTTTT.

The gene calls are TRBV10-3 and TRBJ2-3, with 15 nucleotides matching TRBD2. The germline gives CDR1 ENHRY, CDR2 SYGVKD. The length of the CDR3 is 19 residues. V lost 11 bases and J lost 0; bases outside the gene matches: 15. The CDR3 coding sequence is TGTGCCTCCGGGGTAGGGACTAGCGGGGGGAAGGCTAGCACAGATACGCAGTATTTT. Translated, it gives CASGVGTSGGKASTDTQYF.

A few counts support this clone. The V gene is TRBV7-8, the J gene TRBJ2-3, with D unclear. The CDR3 contains 14 residues. Trimming cost V 1 base and J 1 base, with 6 bases left between them. Germline V gives CDR1 SGHVS, CDR2 FQNEAQ. The CDR3 DNA reads as TGTGCCAGCAGCTTAGACGCGGGCACAGATACGCAGTATTTT. This sequence encodes CASSLDAGTDTQYF. Full variable domain (rest looked up from reference TRBV7-8 and TRBJ2-3): GAGVSQSPRYKVAKRGQDVALRCDPISGHVSLFWYQQALGQGPEFLTYFQNEAQLDKSGLPSDRFFAERPEGSVSTLKIQRTQQEDSAVYLCASSLDAGTDTQYFGPGTRLTVL.

The V call is TRBV27, the J call TRBJ2-6; 8 bases agree with TRBD2. The germline CDR1 and CDR2 sequences are MNHEY and SMNVEV (reference sequence). CDR3 size: 21 residues. V was clipped by 2 bases and J by 0 bases; unmatched bases: 15. CDR3 sequence: CASSLTAGTRNPFSGANVLTF. The CDR3 DNA sequence: TGTGCCAGCAGTTTAACAGCCGGGACTAGAAACCCCTTCTCTGGGGCCAACGTCCTGACTTTC.

This chain joins TRBV5-4 and TRBJ2-5, with 8 bases matching TRBD2. The CDR3 runs to 15 residues. Germline V gene sequence: CDR1 SGHNT, CDR2 YYREEE (reference sequence). The V segment lost 0 bases and the J segment 5 bases; nucleotides outside the gene matches: 6. CDR3 in amino acids: CASSLVQREHETQYF. The CDR3 region has the DNA TGTGCCAGCAGCTTGGTACAGCGGGAGCATGAGACCCAGTACTTC.